This T cell receptor beta chain was observed in a study of blood T cell repertoires in COVID-19. Sequencing used immunoSEQ multiplex PCR; TCRdb keeps in-frame clones, though not all of them. The sample contains approximately 50,000 clones, more than 70% of which appear only once. This clone came up a few times. Germline V lookup: CDR1 MNHNS, CDR2 SASEGT. The CDR3 has 13 residues. Trimming stripped 5 bases from V and 2 bases from J, with 9 bases between. The gene calls are TRBV6-1 and TRBJ1-2; D gene uncertain. The TCR comes from a human donor in a cohort sampled during active COVID-19. Sequencing input: peripheral blood. This chain's CDR3 is CASSTGSNYGYTF. The DNA for the CDR3 is TGTGCCAGCAGTACCGGGAGCAACTATGGCTACACCTTC.